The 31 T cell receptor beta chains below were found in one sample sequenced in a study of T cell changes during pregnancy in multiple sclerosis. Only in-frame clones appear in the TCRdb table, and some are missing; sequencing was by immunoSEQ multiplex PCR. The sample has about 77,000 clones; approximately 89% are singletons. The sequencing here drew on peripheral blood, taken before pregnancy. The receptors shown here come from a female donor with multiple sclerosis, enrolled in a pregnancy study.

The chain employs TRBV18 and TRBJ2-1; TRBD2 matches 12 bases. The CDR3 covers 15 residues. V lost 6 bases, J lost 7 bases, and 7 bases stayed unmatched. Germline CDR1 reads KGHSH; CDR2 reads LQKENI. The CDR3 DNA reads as TGTGCCAGCTCCCCGCTAGCGGGGGGGCGTAATGAGCAGTTCTTC. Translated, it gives CASSPLAGGRNEQFF.

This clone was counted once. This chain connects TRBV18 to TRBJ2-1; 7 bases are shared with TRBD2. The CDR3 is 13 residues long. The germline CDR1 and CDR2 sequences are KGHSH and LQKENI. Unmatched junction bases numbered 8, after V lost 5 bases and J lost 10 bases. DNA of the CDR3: TGTGCCAGCTCATTTTGGGGGGGGTCGGAGCAGTTCTTC. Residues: CASSFWGGSEQFF.

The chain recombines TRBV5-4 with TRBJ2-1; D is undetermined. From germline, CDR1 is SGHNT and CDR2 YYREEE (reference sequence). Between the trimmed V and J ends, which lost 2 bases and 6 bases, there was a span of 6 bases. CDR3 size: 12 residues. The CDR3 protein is CASSFYSNEQFF. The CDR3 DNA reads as TGTGCCAGCAGCTTTTACAGCAATGAGCAGTTCTTC.

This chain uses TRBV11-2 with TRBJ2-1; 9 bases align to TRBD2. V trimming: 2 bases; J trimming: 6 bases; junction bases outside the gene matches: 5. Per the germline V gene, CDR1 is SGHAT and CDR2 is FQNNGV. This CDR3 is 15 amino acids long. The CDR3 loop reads CASSLWRGGLNEQFF. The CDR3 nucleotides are TGTGCCAGCAGCTTATGGCGGGGGGGCCTCAATGAGCAGTTCTTC.

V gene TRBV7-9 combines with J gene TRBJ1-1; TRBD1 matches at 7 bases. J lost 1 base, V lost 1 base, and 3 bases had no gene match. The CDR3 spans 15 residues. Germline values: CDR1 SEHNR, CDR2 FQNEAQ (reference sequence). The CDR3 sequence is CASSLGQGGNTEAFF. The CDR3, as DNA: TGTGCCAGCAGCTTAGGACAGGGCGGGAACACTGAAGCTTTCTTT.

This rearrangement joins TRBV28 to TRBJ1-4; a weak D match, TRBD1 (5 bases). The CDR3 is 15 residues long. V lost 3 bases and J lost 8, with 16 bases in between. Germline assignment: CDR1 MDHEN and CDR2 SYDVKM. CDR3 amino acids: CASSFLDGRGEKLFF. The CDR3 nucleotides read TGTGCCAGCAGTTTTTTGGACGGTAGGGGAGAAAAACTGTTTTTT.

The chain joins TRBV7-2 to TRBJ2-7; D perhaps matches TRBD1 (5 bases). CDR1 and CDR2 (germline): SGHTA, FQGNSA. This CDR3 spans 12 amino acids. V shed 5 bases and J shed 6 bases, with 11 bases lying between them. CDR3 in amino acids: CASSRHQGEQYF. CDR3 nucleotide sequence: TGTGCCAGCAGCCGTCACCAGGGCGAGCAGTACTTC.

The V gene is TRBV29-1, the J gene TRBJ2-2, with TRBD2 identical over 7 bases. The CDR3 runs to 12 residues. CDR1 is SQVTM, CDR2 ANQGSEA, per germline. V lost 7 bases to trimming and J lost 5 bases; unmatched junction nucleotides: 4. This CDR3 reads CSGEAGTGELFF. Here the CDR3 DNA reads TGCAGCGGAGAAGCGGGGACCGGGGAGCTGTTTTTT.

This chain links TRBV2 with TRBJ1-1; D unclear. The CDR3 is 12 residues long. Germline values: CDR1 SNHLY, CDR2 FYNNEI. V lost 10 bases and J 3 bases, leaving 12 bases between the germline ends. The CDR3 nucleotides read TGTGCCACGGAGAGGAGGGACACTGAAGCTTTCTTT. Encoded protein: CATERRDTEAFF.

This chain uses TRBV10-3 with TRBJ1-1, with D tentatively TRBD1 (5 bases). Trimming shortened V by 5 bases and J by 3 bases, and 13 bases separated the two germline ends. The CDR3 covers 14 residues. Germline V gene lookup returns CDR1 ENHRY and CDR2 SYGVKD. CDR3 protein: CAISSIGGDTEAFF. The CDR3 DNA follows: TGTGCCATCAGTTCAATCGGGGGGGACACTGAAGCTTTCTTT.

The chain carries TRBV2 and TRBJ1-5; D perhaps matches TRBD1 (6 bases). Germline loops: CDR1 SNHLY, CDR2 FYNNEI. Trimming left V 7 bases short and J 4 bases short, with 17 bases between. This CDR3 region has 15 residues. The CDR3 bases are TGTGCCAGCATGACAGACAGGCAAGGGAATCAGCCCCAGCATTTT. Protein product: CASMTDRQGNQPQHF.

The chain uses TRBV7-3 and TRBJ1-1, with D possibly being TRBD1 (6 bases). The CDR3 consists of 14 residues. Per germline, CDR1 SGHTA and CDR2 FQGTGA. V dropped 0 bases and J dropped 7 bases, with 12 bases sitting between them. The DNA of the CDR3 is TGTGCCAGCAGCTTAACGTCAGGGGCCGATGAAGCTTTCTTT. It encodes CASSLTSGADEAFF.

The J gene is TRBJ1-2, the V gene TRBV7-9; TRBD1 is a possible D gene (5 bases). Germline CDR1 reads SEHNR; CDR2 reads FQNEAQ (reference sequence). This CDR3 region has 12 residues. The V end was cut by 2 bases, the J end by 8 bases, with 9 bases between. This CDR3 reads CASSLNGGGYTF. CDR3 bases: TGTGCCAGCAGCTTAAACGGGGGGGGCTACACCTTC.

The DNA for the CDR3 is TGCGCCAGCAGCCCCGGGACAGAGAATGAAAAACTGTTTTTT. Its protein product is CASSPGTENEKLFF. This chain connects TRBV5-1 to TRBJ1-4; TRBD1 matches at 7 bases. Germline-derived CDR1 and CDR2 are SGHRS and YFSETQ. The V and J ends lost 4 bases and 5 bases, in that order; junction bases with no gene match: 5. The CDR3 loop spans 14 amino acids.

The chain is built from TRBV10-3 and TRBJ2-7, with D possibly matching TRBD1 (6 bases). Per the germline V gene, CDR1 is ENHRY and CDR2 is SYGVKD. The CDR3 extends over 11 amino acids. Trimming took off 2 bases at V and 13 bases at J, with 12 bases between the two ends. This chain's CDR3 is CAISERTAVYF. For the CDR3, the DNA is TGTGCCATCAGTGAGCGGACAGCCGTCTACTTC.

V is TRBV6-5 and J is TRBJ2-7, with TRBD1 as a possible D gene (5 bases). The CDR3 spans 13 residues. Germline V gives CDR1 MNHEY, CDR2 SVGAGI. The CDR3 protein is CGVWQGWPYEQYF. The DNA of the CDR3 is TGTGGGGTCTGGCAGGGCTGGCCCTACGAGCAGTACTTC.

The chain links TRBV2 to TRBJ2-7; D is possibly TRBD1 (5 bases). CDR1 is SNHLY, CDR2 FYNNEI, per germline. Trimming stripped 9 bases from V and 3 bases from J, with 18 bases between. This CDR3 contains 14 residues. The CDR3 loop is CASPRTPDSYEQYF. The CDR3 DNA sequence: TGTGCCAGTCCCCGTACACCCGACAGCTACGAGCAGTACTTC. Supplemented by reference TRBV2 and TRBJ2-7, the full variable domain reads EPEVTQTPSHQVTQMGQEVILRCVPISNHLYFYWYRQILGQKVEFLVSFYNNEISEKSEIFDDQFSVERPDGSNFTLKIRSTKLEDSAMYFCASPRTPDSYEQYFGPGTRLTVT.

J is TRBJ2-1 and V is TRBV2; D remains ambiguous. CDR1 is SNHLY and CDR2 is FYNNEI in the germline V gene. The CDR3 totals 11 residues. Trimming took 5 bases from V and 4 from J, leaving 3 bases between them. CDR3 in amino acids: CASSIYNEQFF. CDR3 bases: TGTGCCAGCAGTATATACAATGAGCAGTTCTTC.

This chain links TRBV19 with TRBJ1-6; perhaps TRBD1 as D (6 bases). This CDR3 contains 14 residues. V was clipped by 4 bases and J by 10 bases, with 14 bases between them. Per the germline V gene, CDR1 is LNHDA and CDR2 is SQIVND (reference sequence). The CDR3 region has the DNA TGTGCCAGTAGTAGGGAGAGGGGGGGATCACCCCTCCACTTT. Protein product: CASSRERGGSPLHF.

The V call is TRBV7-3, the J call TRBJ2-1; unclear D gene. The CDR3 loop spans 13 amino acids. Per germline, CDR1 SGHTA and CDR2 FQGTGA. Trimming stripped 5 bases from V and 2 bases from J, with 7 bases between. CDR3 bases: TGTGCCAGCAGCCCTGCGCCCTACAATGAGCAGTTCTTC. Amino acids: CASSPAPYNEQFF.

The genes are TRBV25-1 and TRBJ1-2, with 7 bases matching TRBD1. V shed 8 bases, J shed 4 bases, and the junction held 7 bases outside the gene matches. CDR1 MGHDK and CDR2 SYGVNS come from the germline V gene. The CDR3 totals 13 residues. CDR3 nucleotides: TGTGCCAGCCAACAGGGGATCGGCTATGGCTACACCTTC. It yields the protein CASQQGIGYGYTF.

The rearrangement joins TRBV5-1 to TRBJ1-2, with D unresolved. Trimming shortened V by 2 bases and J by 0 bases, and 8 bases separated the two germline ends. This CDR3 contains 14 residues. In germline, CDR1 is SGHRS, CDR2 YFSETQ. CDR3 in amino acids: CASSFPGPNYGYTF. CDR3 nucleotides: TGCGCCAGCAGCTTCCCTGGGCCTAACTATGGCTACACCTTC.

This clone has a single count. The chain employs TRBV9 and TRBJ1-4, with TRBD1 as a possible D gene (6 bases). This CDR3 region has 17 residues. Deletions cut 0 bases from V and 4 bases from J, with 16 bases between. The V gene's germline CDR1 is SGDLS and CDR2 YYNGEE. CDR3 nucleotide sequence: TGTGCCAGCAGCGTAGGAGGGGGAGGGGCGGGTAATGAAAAACTGTTTTTT. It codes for CASSVGGGGAGNEKLFF.

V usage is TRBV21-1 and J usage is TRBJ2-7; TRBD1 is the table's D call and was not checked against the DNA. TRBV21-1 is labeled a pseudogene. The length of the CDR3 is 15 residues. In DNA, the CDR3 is TGTGCCAGCAGCCAACCACAGGGGCACTCCTACGAGCAGTACTTC. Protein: CASSQPQGHSYEQYF.

The CDR3 coding sequence is TGTGCCAGCAGCGCCAATTCGGGGACAGGGGATTACTATGGCTACACCTTC. It translates to CASSANSGTGDYYGYTF. The genes are TRBV9 and TRBJ1-2; 10 bases match TRBD1. Trimming took 3 bases from V and 3 from J; bases not matched to a gene: 11. The CDR3 sequence is 17 residues long. Germline CDR1 and CDR2: SGDLS and YYNGEE.

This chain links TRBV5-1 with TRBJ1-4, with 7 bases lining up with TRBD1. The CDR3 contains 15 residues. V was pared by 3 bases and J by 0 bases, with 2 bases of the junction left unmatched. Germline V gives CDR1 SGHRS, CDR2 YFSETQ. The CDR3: CASSYGQATNEKLFF. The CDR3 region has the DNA TGCGCCAGCAGCTACGGACAGGCAACTAATGAAAAACTGTTTTTT.

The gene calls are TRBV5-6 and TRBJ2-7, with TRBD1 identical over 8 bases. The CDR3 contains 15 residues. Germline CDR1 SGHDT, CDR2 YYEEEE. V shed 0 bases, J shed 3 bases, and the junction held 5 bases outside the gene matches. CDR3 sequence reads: CASSLAGQGFYEQYF. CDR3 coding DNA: TGTGCCAGCAGCTTGGCTGGACAGGGATTCTACGAGCAGTACTTC.

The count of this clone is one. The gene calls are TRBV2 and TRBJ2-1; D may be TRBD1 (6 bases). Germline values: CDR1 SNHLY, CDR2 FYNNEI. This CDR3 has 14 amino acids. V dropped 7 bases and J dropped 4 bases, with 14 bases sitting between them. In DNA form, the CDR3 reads TGTGCCAGCACTGCCGGGACAATTTACAATGAGCAGTTCTTC. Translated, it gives CASTAGTIYNEQFF.

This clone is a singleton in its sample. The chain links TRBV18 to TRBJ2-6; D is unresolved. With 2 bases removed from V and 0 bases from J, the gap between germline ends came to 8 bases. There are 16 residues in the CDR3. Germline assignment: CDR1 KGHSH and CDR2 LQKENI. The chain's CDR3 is CASSPRLGSGANVLTF. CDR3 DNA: TGTGCCAGCTCACCAAGACTTGGCTCTGGGGCCAACGTCCTGACTTTC.

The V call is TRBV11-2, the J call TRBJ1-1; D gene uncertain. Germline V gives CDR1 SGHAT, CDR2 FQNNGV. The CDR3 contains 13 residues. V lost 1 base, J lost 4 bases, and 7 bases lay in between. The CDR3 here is CASSLALATEAFF. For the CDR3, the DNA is TGTGCCAGCAGCTTAGCTCTAGCCACTGAAGCTTTCTTT.

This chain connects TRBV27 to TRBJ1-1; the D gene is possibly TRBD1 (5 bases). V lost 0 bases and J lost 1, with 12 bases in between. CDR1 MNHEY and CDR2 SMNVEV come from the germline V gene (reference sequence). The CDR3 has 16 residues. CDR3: CASSLSGGWGNTEAFF. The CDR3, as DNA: TGTGCCAGCAGTTTATCCGGGGGGTGGGGGAACACTGAAGCTTTCTTT.